Below are 20 T cell receptor beta chains sequenced from a single sample in a study of blood T cells in healthy people across ages. PCR was performed a second time for roughly 7 to 11 cycles using a sample-barcoded 5' primer and a J-beta primer mix. Each CDR3 protein is one row after TCRdb ran MiXCR on the 5' RACE reads. Of fewer than 750,000 distinct CDR3 sequences in the sample, less than 60% were seen once. Sequencing used blood. The receptors derive from a man older than 75 in good health.

This clonotype has ten or more counts. The rearrangement links TRBV7-9 to TRBJ2-1, with 11 bases fitting TRBD2. This CDR3 has 18 residues. Germline CDR1 is SEHNR and CDR2 is FQNEAQ (reference sequence). The junction had 7 bases not matched to a gene; V was cut back by 3 bases and J by 0 bases. This chain's CDR3 is CASSFPSGRTGSYNEQFF. DNA of the CDR3: TGTGCCAGCAGCTTTCCTAGCGGGAGGACGGGCTCCTACAATGAGCAGTTCTTC.

This clonotype was seen ten or more times. This chain connects TRBV6-6 to TRBJ1-4; D uncertain. Between the trimmed V and J ends, which lost 0 bases and 10 bases, there was a span of 12 bases. Germline CDR1 is MNHNY and CDR2 is SVGAGI (reference sequence). The CDR3 totals 14 residues. CDR3 sequence (DNA): TGTGCCAGCAGTTACTCGCCGGAGACTGGAAAACTGTTTTTT. Its translation: CASSYSPETGKLFF.

V gene TRBV7-2 combines with J gene TRBJ2-7; 14 bases align to TRBD2. Trimming removed 3 bases from V and 7 bases from J; junction bases left unmatched: 5. This CDR3 has 15 residues. The germline V gene encodes CDR1 SGHTA and CDR2 FQGNSA. The CDR3 sequence: CASSLGLAGANEQYF. The CDR3 nucleotides are TGTGCCAGCAGCTTGGGACTAGCGGGAGCAAATGAGCAGTACTTC.

The J gene is TRBJ1-4, the V gene TRBV6-6, with no clear D. Looked up from germline, CDR1 is MNHNY and CDR2 is SVGAGI (reference sequence). Trimming removed 2 bases at V and 4 bases at J, with 14 bases between. This CDR3 spans 16 amino acids. As DNA, the CDR3 is TGTGCCAGCAGTTACGGGTTGGGCGGGAGTAATGAAAAACTGTTTTTT. It yields the protein CASSYGLGGSNEKLFF.

The CDR3 loop reads CASSQDRQGGRGYTF. The CDR3 bases are TGCGCCAGCAGCCAAGATCGCCAGGGCGGTCGCGGCTACACCTTC. This chain joins TRBV4-3 and TRBJ1-2; weak D call: TRBD1 (5 bases). The germline CDR1 and CDR2 sequences are LGHNA and YSLEER. This CDR3 has 15 residues. Between the trimmed V and J ends, which lost 0 bases and 8 bases, there was a span of 16 bases.

The rearrangement links TRBV20-1 to TRBJ2-5, with D maybe TRBD2 (6 bases). The CDR3 is 15 residues long. Germline V gene data show CDR1 as DFQATT and CDR2 as SNEGSKA (reference sequence). Deletions cut 3 bases from V and 11 bases from J, with 25 bases between. The CDR3 spells CSASSHGTLAREQYF. As DNA, the CDR3 is TGCAGTGCTAGTTCCCACGGGACTTTAGCTCGGGAGCAGTACTTC.

Only a few counts were recorded for this clonotype. This chain joins TRBV20-1 and TRBJ2-3; D is tentatively TRBD1 or TRBD2 (6 bases each). Germline V lookup: CDR1 DFQATT, CDR2 SNEGSKA (reference sequence). This CDR3 comprises 12 residues. CDR3 DNA: TGCGGAAAGGGGGGCCCCCCAGATACGCAGTATTTT. It specifies CGKGGPPDTQYF.

A word on this clonotype: A much larger clone is a single base away; this may be a read error. The rearrangement joins TRBV6-6 to TRBJ2-3, with 12 nucleotides matching TRBD1. The CDR3 sequence is 16 residues long. Germline-derived CDR1 and CDR2 are MNHNY and SVGAGI (reference sequence). J was trimmed by 6 bases and V by 5 bases; bases with no gene match: 9. CDR3 residues: CASSTTGDRGRDTQYF. The CDR3 coding sequence is TGTGCCAGCAGTACCACCGGGGACAGGGGGCGGGATACGCAGTATTTT.

This clonotype has only a few counts. The chain uses TRBV20-1 and TRBJ1-2; TRBD1 might be the D (6 bases). This CDR3 is 16 amino acids long. Germline CDR1 is DFQATT and CDR2 is SNEGSKA (reference sequence). Trimming cost V 0 bases and J 4 bases, with 18 bases left between them. The CDR3 reads CSARDKGRGFTYGYTF. In DNA, the CDR3 is TGCAGTGCTAGAGATAAGGGCAGGGGCTTTACCTATGGCTACACCTTC.

The J gene is TRBJ1-4, the V gene TRBV5-1; 7 bases agree with TRBD1. The CDR3 length is 17 residues. Unmatched junction bases numbered 10, after V lost 3 bases and J lost 2 bases. Germline V gene lookup returns CDR1 SGHRS and CDR2 YFSETQ. CDR3 amino acids: CASSSTTGRSTNEKLFF. Written as DNA, the CDR3 is TGCGCCAGCAGCTCTACGACAGGGAGGTCGACTAATGAAAAACTGTTTTTT. The full variable domain, rest sourced from reference TRBV5-1 and TRBJ1-4, is KAGVTQTPRYLIKTRGQQVTLSCSPISGHRSVSWYQQTPGQGLQFLFEYFSETQRNKGNFPGRFSGRQFSNSRSEMNVSTLELGDSALYLCASSSTTGRSTNEKLFFGSGTQLSVL.

This clonotype was detected many times. V and J are TRBV9 and TRBJ2-7; 7 nucleotides align to TRBD1. This CDR3 is 15 amino acids long. V trimming: 2 bases; J trimming: 5 bases; junction bases outside the gene matches: 10. Germline V CDR1 and CDR2: SGDLS, YYNGEE. CDR3 protein: CASSVGDSGSNEQYF. The DNA for the CDR3 is TGTGCCAGCAGCGTGGGGGACAGTGGATCGAACGAGCAGTACTTC.

The chain joins TRBV20-1 to TRBJ2-3; TRBD2 agrees at 14 bases. V lost 5 bases and J lost 5; bases outside the gene matches: 3. The CDR3 totals 14 residues. CDR1 and CDR2 from the germline V gene are DFQATT and SNEGSKA (reference sequence). The CDR3 nucleotides read TGCAGTGCTCTGACTAGCGGGAGGGGAGATACGCAGTATTTT. Its translation: CSALTSGRGDTQYF.

The rearrangement uses TRBV7-2 and TRBJ1-2, with TRBD1 matching over 8 bases. The CDR3 runs 15 residues. V dropped 5 bases and J dropped 1; count of bases not matched to a gene: 6. The germline V gene has CDR1 SGHTA and CDR2 FQGNSA. The CDR3 nucleotides read TGTGCCAGCAGCAAGCAGGGGGCGGGTAACTATGGCTACACCTTC. Protein: CASSKQGAGNYGYTF.

About this clonotype itself: With a much larger clone just one base away, this may be a read error. This chain links TRBV6-5 with TRBJ2-1, with a possible D match to TRBD1 (6 bases). The CDR3 contains 14 residues. Germline V CDR1 and CDR2: MNHEY, SVGAGI. The CDR3, as DNA: TGTGCCAGCAGTTACTCACAGGGATGGAATGGGCAGTTCTTC. It codes for CASSYSQGWNGQFF.

This chain joins TRBV5-1 and TRBJ2-1; D gene ambiguous. CDR3 length: 16 residues. V dropped 0 bases and J dropped 1 base, with 11 bases sitting between them. Germline V gives CDR1 SGHRS, CDR2 YFSETQ. The CDR3 sequence is CASSLAPDKSYNEQFF. CDR3 nucleotide sequence: TGCGCCAGCAGCTTGGCCCCGGATAAATCCTACAATGAGCAGTTCTTC.

The chain uses TRBV6-2 or TRBV6-3 and TRBJ1-4; the D is unclear. The V end lost 0 bases, the J end lost 7 bases, and 15 bases lay between the germline ends. The CDR3 totals 16 residues. The germline V gene encodes CDR1 MNHEY and CDR2 SVGEGT. The CDR3 nucleotides are TGTGCCAGCAGTTACTCGACGGGCAGGAGGATTGAAAAACTGTTTTTT. It is translated as CASSYSTGRRIEKLFF.

CDR3 nucleotides: TGTGCCAGCAGCTTAAACCAGTCACCCTGGGGCACAGATACGCAGTATTTT. Its protein product is CASSLNQSPWGTDTQYF. The rearrangement links TRBV7-2 to TRBJ2-3; D gene unclear. This CDR3 is 17 amino acids long. V lost 2 bases and J 1 base, leaving 16 bases between the germline ends. Per the germline V gene, CDR1 is SGHTA and CDR2 is FQGNSA.

Comments on this clonotype: Given a much more abundant clone one base away, this may be a read error. The chain carries TRBV6-6 and TRBJ2-5; 14 nucleotides match TRBD2. The CDR3 is 16 residues long. V was pared by 2 bases and J by 11 bases, with 10 bases of the junction left unmatched. Per the germline V gene, CDR1 is MNHNY and CDR2 is SVGAGI (reference sequence). The DNA for the CDR3 is TGTGCCAGCAGTTACGGGACTAGCGGGAGTGAGAATGAGCAGTACTTC. Protein: CASSYGTSGSENEQYF.

V gene TRBV2 combines with J gene TRBJ1-5; D is uncertain. This CDR3 spans 16 amino acids. V lost 0 bases and J 5 bases, leaving 14 bases between the germline ends. Germline V CDR1 and CDR2: SNHLY, FYNNEI. The CDR3 DNA reads TGTGCCAGCAGTGAAGCGCGAACAGCCGAAGATCAGCCCCAGCATTTT. As protein: CASSEARTAEDQPQHF.

This clonotype was counted a few times. The junction departs from the called germline gene at one end, perhaps through a read error. The chain is built from TRBV6-5 and TRBJ1-2; unclear D gene. This CDR3 region has 13 residues. Germline lookup yields CDR1 MNHEY and CDR2 SVGAGI. CDR3 DNA: TGTGCCAGCAGTGACTCGAACCGATATGGCTACACCTTC. Amino acids: CASSDSNRYGYTF.